This T cell receptor (beta chain) is drawn from a study of Tregs in tolerant kidney transplant recipients. Findings of the study overall: Validation in larger populations is needed because few patients were studied. Expanding Tregs on activated donor B cells appeared to best identify donor-specific TCRbeta clones.

On this clone itself: Its specificity is not known.

Unstimulated regulatory T cells (CD4+CD25+CD127-), CD4+CD25- non-regulatory cells, CD4 and CD8 cells were FACS-sorted from thawed PBMCs. The assay was immunoSEQ multiplex PCR, and TCRdb's table has in-frame clones only and misses some. The top ten clones hold over 10% of a sample with more than 15,000 clones, roughly 92% of them seen once. V shed 4 bases, J shed 7 bases, and the junction held 4 bases outside the gene matches. Germline CDR1 SGHDN, CDR2 FVKESK. The CDR3 is made up of 13 amino acids. The specimen sequenced was CD8+ T cells from blood. The TCR sequence derives from a human donor in good health. The chain uses TRBV14 and TRBJ1-2; TRBD1 matches at 9 bases. The CDR3 DNA sequence: TGTGCCAGCAGCCGAACAGGGGGCTTTGGCTACACCTTC. Its protein product is CASSRTGGFGYTF.